The rows below give T cell receptor beta chains drawn from one sample of a study of Graves' ophthalmopathy and Graves' hyperthyroidism. From the multiplex PCR reads, TCRdb called clonotypes with MiXCR, one entry per CDR3 protein. The sample records 650,000 to 900,000 distinct CDR3 sequences, roughly two fifths being singletons. Sequenced sample: peripheral blood. The receptors stem from an adult man with Graves' ophthalmopathy. CDR3s include the opening cysteine and the closing phenylalanine or tryptophan. A D gene is named only where the DNA matches it firmly. Some rows have no size entry. The others give once, few or many, or a class for an expanded clone.

D,V,J,size,CDR3,DNA
.,TRBV25-1,TRBJ2-2,.,CTSCLIAGELFF,TGTACCAGCTGCTTAATAGCCGGGGAGTTGTTTTTT
TRBD1,TRBV25-1,TRBJ2-2,.,CASSPPGQGVTGELFF,TGTGCCAGCAGTCCGCCGGGACAGGGAGTTACCGGGGAGCTGTTTTTT
.,TRBV7-3,TRBJ2-1,.,CASSQGRTPYNEQFF,TGTGCCAGCAGCCAGGGGAGGACGCCCTACAATGAGCAGTTCTTC
.,TRBV10-3,TRBJ1-2,many,CASSSSAQNYGYTF,TGTGCCAGCAGCTCCTCCGCACAAAACTATGGCTACACCTTC
TRBD1,TRBV7-9,TRBJ1-4,.,CASSAEQGNEKLFF,TGTGCCAGCAGCGCAGAACAGGGGAATGAAAAACTGTTTTTT
.,TRBV20-1,TRBJ2-5,.,CSARDYRLNTGETQYF,TGCAGTGCTAGAGACTACCGTCTGAACACAGGGGAGACCCAGTACTTC
.,TRBV15,TRBJ1-2,once,CATSRDRALSYGYTF,TGTGCCACCAGCAGAGATCGGGCCCTGAGCTATGGCTACACCTTC
TRBD1,TRBV20-1,TRBJ2-5,.,CSAPEGAHQETQYF,TGCAGTGCTCCAGAGGGGGCCCACCAGGAGACCCAGTACTTC
.,TRBV15,TRBJ2-7,.,CATSSRLWGSYEQYF,TGTGCCACCAGCAGTCGGCTTTGGGGGTCCTACGAGCAGTACTTC
TRBD1,TRBV24-1,TRBJ1-5,many,CATSDPGTGSSQPQHF,TGTGCCACCAGTGACCCAGGGACAGGGAGTTCTCAGCCCCAGCATTTT
TRBD2,TRBV29-1,TRBJ2-7,few,CSVGAGKGYEQYF,TGCAGCGTTGGAGCGGGGAAAGGATACGAGCAGTACTTC
.,TRBV7-4,TRBJ2-5,many,CASSVPGHETQYF,TGTGCCAGCAGCGTCCCTGGACACGAGACCCAGTACTTC
.,TRBV19,TRBJ2-5,.,CASRGRGEETQYF,TGTGCCAGTAGGGGCAGGGGCGAAGAGACCCAGTACTTC
.,TRBV6-6,TRBJ1-5,.,CASSPLRTEQPQHF,TGTGCCAGCTCACCTCTGAGGACCGAGCAGCCCCAGCATTTT
TRBD1,TRBV29-1,TRBJ2-3,few,CSVGTGGRYTQYF,TGCAGCGTCGGGACAGGGGGAAGATATACGCAGTATTTT